Listed below are T cell receptor beta chains from one sample, sequenced in a study of T cell repertoires in cytomegalovirus infection. The antigens for these receptors are not known. TCRdb reprocessed the reads with MiXCR, giving one entry per CDR3 protein. Here the sample spans around 70,000 distinct CDR3 sequences, about 29% being singletons. The sample was CD8+ T cells from cultured PBMCs, taken from culture after CMV antigen stimulation. The receptors come from a human donor in good health (CMV status not recorded). Some clones in this sample may be carry-over from other donors' samples. CDR3s include the opening cysteine and the closing phenylalanine or tryptophan. A D gene is named only where the DNA matches it firmly. Expanded clones get a size class; other rows say once, few or many, or leave the size out.

v_call: TRBV5-4; j_call: TRBJ2-1; clone_size: few; d_call: TRBD2; cdr3_aa: CASSLEVRGSSYNEQFF; cdr3_nt: TGTGCCAGCAGCTTGGAGGTGCGGGGGAGCTCCTACAATGAGCAGTTCTTC
v_call: TRBV5-1; j_call: TRBJ2-7; clone_size: NA; d_call: TRBD2; cdr3_aa: CASSFFSSGSSYEQYF; cdr3_nt: TGCGCCAGCAGCTTTTTCTCCAGCGGGAGCTCCTACGAGCAGTACTTC
v_call: TRBV10-3; j_call: TRBJ1-5; clone_size: many; d_call: TRBD1; cdr3_aa: CAISGQGINQPQHF; cdr3_nt: TGTGCCATCAGTGGACAGGGAATCAATCAGCCCCAGCATTTT
v_call: TRBV15; j_call: TRBJ2-7; clone_size: NA; d_call: NA; cdr3_aa: CATSRDRTSSYEQYF; cdr3_nt: TGTGCCACCAGCAGAGATCGGACCAGCTCCTACGAGCAGTACTTC
v_call: TRBV7-8; j_call: TRBJ2-7; clone_size: many; d_call: NA; cdr3_aa: CASSPGFSYEQYF; cdr3_nt: TGTGCCAGCAGCCCGGGATTCTCCTACGAGCAGTACTTC
v_call: TRBV5-6; j_call: TRBJ1-3; clone_size: NA; d_call: NA; cdr3_aa: CASSLSADGGNTIYF; cdr3_nt: TGTGCCAGCAGCTTGTCGGCAGATGGGGGAAACACCATATATTTT
v_call: TRBV30; j_call: TRBJ2-1; clone_size: few; d_call: TRBD2; cdr3_aa: CAWRPREGINEQFF; cdr3_nt: TGTGCCTGGAGGCCGAGGGAGGGGATCAATGAGCAGTTCTTC
v_call: TRBV4-3; j_call: TRBJ2-7; clone_size: few; d_call: NA; cdr3_aa: CASSQGTPSEQYF; cdr3_nt: TGCGCCAGCAGCCAAGGGACGCCGTCCGAGCAGTACTTC
v_call: TRBV6-1; j_call: TRBJ2-7; clone_size: NA; d_call: NA; cdr3_aa: CASSESGDRAPRAYEQYF; cdr3_nt: TGTGCCAGCAGTGAAAGCGGCGACCGGGCTCCGAGGGCCTACGAGCAGTACTTC
v_call: TRBV19; j_call: TRBJ1-2; clone_size: few; d_call: TRBD1; cdr3_aa: CASSILSPRQGVGYTF; cdr3_nt: TGTGCCAGTAGTATCCTCAGCCCACGACAGGGGGTAGGCTACACCTTC
v_call: TRBV28; j_call: TRBJ1-1; clone_size: NA; d_call: NA; cdr3_aa: CASSPLVNTEAFF; cdr3_nt: TGTGCCAGCAGTCCCCTAGTGAACACTGAAGCTTTCTTT
v_call: TRBV27; j_call: TRBJ2-1; clone_size: NA; d_call: NA; cdr3_aa: CASRTGALNEQFF; cdr3_nt: TGTGCCAGCCGTACCGGGGCCCTCAATGAGCAGTTCTTC
v_call: TRBV3-1; j_call: TRBJ1-5; clone_size: NA; d_call: NA; cdr3_aa: CASSQSKGNQPQHF; cdr3_nt: TGTGCCAGCAGCCAGAGTAAGGGGAATCAGCCCCAGCATTTT
v_call: TRBV10-3; j_call: TRBJ2-7; clone_size: few; d_call: TRBD1; cdr3_aa: CAISEATGENYEQYF; cdr3_nt: TGTGCCATCAGTGAAGCAACAGGGGAGAACTACGAGCAGTACTTC
v_call: TRBV18; j_call: TRBJ1-2; clone_size: many; d_call: TRBD1; cdr3_aa: CASSPVRQGPTLNYGYTF; cdr3_nt: TGTGCCAGCTCACCAGTAAGACAGGGGCCAACTCTTAACTATGGCTACACCTTC
v_call: TRBV10-3; j_call: TRBJ2-7; clone_size: NA; d_call: TRBD1; cdr3_aa: CAISIFPSGTGSSYEQYF; cdr3_nt: TGTGCCATCAGCATCTTTCCCTCAGGGACAGGCTCATCCTACGAGCAGTACTTC
v_call: TRBV5-1; j_call: TRBJ2-3; clone_size: few; d_call: TRBD1; cdr3_aa: CASSLVGTDTDTQYF; cdr3_nt: TGCGCCAGCAGCTTGGTCGGGACAGACACAGATACGCAGTATTTT